Each of the 12 T cell receptor beta chains below was sequenced from the same sample in a study of shared clonotypes between healthy human individuals. Profiled with immunoSEQ multiplex PCR; TCRdb holds only in-frame clones, not every one. The profile covers some 980,000 clones, with roughly 72% appearing a single time and 1.5% taken by the ten largest. The sequencing input was memory CD4+ T cells sorted from blood. Stated subset: CD45RA-negative fraction. The source of these receptors is a man aged 18 to 30 in good health.

This rearrangement joins TRBV2 to TRBJ2-4; D possibly corresponds to TRBD1 (6 bases). This CDR3 has 15 amino acids. Germline V gene sequence: CDR1 SNHLY, CDR2 FYNNEI. V gave up 7 bases and J gave up 1 base, with 14 bases separating them. Written as DNA, the CDR3 is TGTGCCAGCACAGACAGGACCGGGGCCAAAAACATTCAGTACTTC. It codes for CASTDRTGAKNIQYF.

The chain is built from TRBV6-5 and TRBJ1-1; unclear D gene. Trimming cost V 5 bases and J 7 bases, with 11 bases left between them. This CDR3 contains 12 residues. Per the germline V gene, CDR1 is MNHEY and CDR2 is SVGAGI. CDR3 DNA sequence: TGTGCCAGCAGTCCAGTGGTTGGTGAAGCTTTCTTT. Amino acids: CASSPVVGEAFF.

This sequence joins TRBV7-2 and TRBJ2-3, with TRBD2 matching over 7 bases. J gave up 3 bases and V 1 base, and 1 base lay outside the gene matches. Germline CDR1 and CDR2: SGHTA and FQGNSA. CDR3 length: 14 amino acids. The CDR3 spells CASSLGAGTDTQYF. The CDR3, as DNA: TGTGCCAGCAGCTTAGGAGCGGGAACAGATACGCAGTATTTT.

This clone appeared a single time. V gene TRBV7-4 combines with J gene TRBJ1-2, with D possibly TRBD1 on 5 matching bases. The CDR3 is 15 residues long. CDR1 SGHVT and CDR2 SQSDAQ come from the germline V gene. Trimming shortened V by 1 base and J by 5 bases, and 14 bases separated the two germline ends. The CDR3 nucleotides read TGTGCCAGCAGCTTAGGCAGAGGGGATGCTTATGGCTACACCTTC. This encodes CASSLGRGDAYGYTF.

In nucleotides, the CDR3 is TGTGCCAGCAGTGAGGGGGCCCCGAATGAAAAACTGTTTTTT. This sequence encodes CASSEGAPNEKLFF. The chain links TRBV6-1 to TRBJ1-4; perhaps TRBD1 as D (6 bases). The V gene's germline CDR1 is MNHNS and CDR2 SASEGT. Deletions cut 3 bases from V and 5 bases from J, with 10 bases between. The CDR3 totals 14 residues.

The V and J genes are TRBV11-3 and TRBJ2-2; 7 bases are shared with TRBD1. From germline, CDR1 is SGHNT and CDR2 YENEEA. V trimming: 4 bases; J trimming: 0 bases; junction bases outside the gene matches: 5. This CDR3 is built from 16 residues. The CDR3 DNA reads as TGTGCCAGCAGCTCCTGGACAGGTCCGAACACCGGGGAGCTGTTTTTT. Residues: CASSSWTGPNTGELFF.

V and J are TRBV19 and TRBJ2-3; D may correspond to TRBD1 or TRBD2 (5 bases each). Germline lookup yields CDR1 LNHDA and CDR2 SQIVND (reference sequence). The length of the CDR3 is 11 residues. With 6 bases removed from V and 5 bases from J, the gap between germline ends came to 6 bases. The CDR3 region is CASRRGDTQYF. As DNA, the CDR3 is TGTGCCAGTAGGAGGGGAGATACGCAGTATTTT.

The chain employs TRBV1 and TRBJ2-1; TRBD2 is the table's D call, not checked against the DNA. TRBV1 constitutes a pseudogene. The CDR3 is 18 amino acids. CDR3 in DNA: TGCACCAGCAGCCATTCCCTAGAGGAGCCCGATACTGAAGATGAGCAGTTCTTC. Amino acids: CTSSHSLEEPDTEDEQFF.

The chain employs TRBV19 and TRBJ2-7, with 8 bases aligning to TRBD1. Trimming at V came to 4 bases and at J to 7 bases, leaving 9 bases not matched to a gene. This CDR3 contains 14 residues. Germline lookup yields CDR1 LNHDA and CDR2 SQIVND (reference sequence). The CDR3 is CASSTGTGLREQYF. CDR3 DNA: TGTGCCAGTAGTACGGGGACAGGCCTTAGGGAGCAGTACTTC.

The chain employs TRBV7-2 and TRBJ1-3; tentative D call: TRBD1 (5 bases). This CDR3 region has 15 residues. The germline V gene has CDR1 SGHTA and CDR2 FQGNSA. Trimming cost V 1 base and J 0 bases, with 7 bases left between them. CDR3 DNA: TGTGCCAGCAGCTTAGGGGACTTCTCTGGAAACACCATATATTTT. Residues: CASSLGDFSGNTIYF.

The J gene is TRBJ2-1, the V gene TRBV7-9; no reliable D call. V was shortened by 5 bases and J by 9 bases, with 8 bases between the two germline ends. This CDR3 is built from 11 residues. Germline-derived CDR1 and CDR2 are SEHNR and FQNEAQ (reference sequence). CDR3 bases: TGTGCCAGCAGCATTCACGGTGAGCAGTTCTTC. Its protein product is CASSIHGEQFF.

The count of this clone is one. The V gene is TRBV6-5, the J gene TRBJ1-3; D gene uncertain. V dropped 5 bases and J dropped 0 bases, with 11 bases sitting between them. Germline V gene sequence: CDR1 MNHEY, CDR2 SVGAGI. The CDR3 runs to 15 residues. For the CDR3, the DNA is TGTGCCAGCAGTCCGGCAACCTTCTCTGGAAACACCATATATTTT. Protein: CASSPATFSGNTIYF.